This T cell receptor beta chain is from a study of cytomegalovirus exposure and HLA in healthy donors. Whole-study context: Previous work identified roughly 120 million unique TCR beta sequences from roughly 170 million T cells. Study conclusions and caveats: Most TCRs appeared rarely, but some public TCRs recurred in many donors. It was reported that the classifier diagnosed cytomegalovirus status with high specificity and sensitivity in both the original and validation cohorts. CMV antigen specificity was confirmed in vitro for a few CMV-associated chains.

PCR amplification relied on 60 Vbeta primers (plus 13 Jbeta primers). The repertoire was sequenced with immunoSEQ multiplex PCR; TCRdb's copy has only in-frame clones and lacks some. Among about 160,000 clones, around 83% were seen once, and the ten largest hold over 4%. Germline V lookup: CDR1 SGDLS, CDR2 YYNGEE. The CDR3 runs 14 residues. V was cut by 0 bases and J by 16 bases, with 17 bases left in between. As for this clone: Its antigen is as yet unknown.

The sample consisted of PBMCs. The V gene is TRBV9, the J gene TRBJ1-6; D perhaps matches TRBD1 (5 bases). This TCR was sampled from a man aged 50-60 years in good health and CMV-seropositive. The CDR3, as DNA: TGTGCCAGCAGCGTAGTGGGAGGGGATCGGAATCTCCACTTT. Protein: CASSVVGGDRNLHF.